This T cell receptor (beta chain) was recorded in a study of T cell repertoires in cytomegalovirus infection. V lost 3 bases and J lost 3, with 8 bases in between. Per the germline V gene, CDR1 is DFQATT and CDR2 is SNEGSKA (reference sequence). CDR3 size: 13 residues. A few counts support this clonotype. TCRdb ran MiXCR on the reads and lists one entry per CDR3 protein. The data hold approximately 500,000 distinct CDR3 sequences, with about 26% observed a single time. This receptor was obtained from a human donor in good health (CMV status not recorded). Some clones in this sample may be carry-over from other donors' samples. The chain links TRBV20-1 to TRBJ2-2, with D unresolved. The sequencing sample was made of PBMCs. The chain's CDR3 is CSASVQHTGELFF. CDR3 in DNA: TGCAGTGCTAGTGTGCAGCACACCGGGGAGCTGTTTTTT.